This TCR beta chain appears in the sequencing data of a study of blood T cell repertoires in COVID-19. On the study more broadly: Material from acute and convalescent COVID-19 was sourced from the United States, Italy and Spain.

In this sample, this clone turned up once. The study assigned cohorts using participant-reported clinical history. The length of the CDR3 is 16 residues. Germline V CDR1 and CDR2: SGHTA, FQGNSA. Losses at the gene ends were 1 base for V and 9 bases for J; bases not matched to a gene: 8. Clones were sequenced by immunoSEQ multiplex PCR, and TCRdb holds only the in-frame ones, with some missing. The sample yields some 210,000 clones, approximately 80% seen once. The clonotype comes from a woman in her forties or fifties with acute COVID-19. The rearrangement links TRBV7-2 to TRBJ2-2; TRBD2 aligns across 10 bases. What was sequenced was PBMCs or T cells enriched from blood (not recorded which). CDR3 in DNA: TGTGCCAGCAGCTTAGTAGCTAGCGGGAGTTTTAGGGAGCTGTTTTTT. This encodes CASSLVASGSFRELFF.